This entry is about one TCR beta chain. No antigen is known for it. This entry is derived from a study of radiotherapy plus CTLA-4 blockade in lung cancer. About the study: Patients showed objective responses in roughly 19% of cases and disease control in more than 25%. Broader study findings: Blood saw expansion of tumor-derived TCR clones after radiotherapy plus ipilimumab. The best prediction of response reportedly came from early blood T cell clone dynamics, with interferon-beta.

Here immunoSEQ multiplex PCR was the method, and the copy in TCRdb shows in-frame clones only, minus some. Of some 66,000 clones in the sample, about 83% are singletons; the top ten hold roughly 4%. Germline lookup yields CDR1 SQVTM and CDR2 ANQGSEA. The CDR3 length is 13 residues. V was shortened by 2 bases and J by 1 base, with 8 bases between the two germline ends. The chain employs TRBV29-1 and TRBJ1-1; tentative D call: TRBD1 (5 bases). The sequence was obtained from a human donor with non-small cell lung cancer who had a partial response to radiotherapy plus ipilimumab. The specimen was peripheral blood, collected from a patient treated with radiotherapy plus ipilimumab. Here the CDR3 reads CSVETGQNTEAFF. In nucleotides, the CDR3 is TGCAGCGTTGAAACTGGACAGAACACTGAAGCTTTCTTT.